The 15 T cell receptor beta chains given below trace back to one sample, sequenced in a study of blood T cells in healthy people across ages. Combining a sample-barcoded 5' primer with a J-beta primer mix, a second PCR ran for roughly 6 to 12 cycles. One entry per CDR3 protein, called by TCRdb with MiXCR from the 5' RACE reads. The sample carries approximately 2,000,000 distinct CDR3 sequences, 35% to 50% recorded once. Sample: blood. The origin of the receptors is a human donor in good health.

Details on this clonotype: The junction and the germline gene differ at one end; a read error may be behind it. CDR3 nucleotide sequence: TGTGCCAGCAGTCCGGCGGGGGTGGGGGGCAACCAGCCCCAGCATTTT. It translates to CASSPAGVGGNQPQHF. V gene TRBV27 combines with J gene TRBJ1-5; weak D call: TRBD1 (6 bases). This CDR3 is 16 amino acids long. The germline V gene encodes CDR1 MNHEY and CDR2 SMNVEV (reference sequence).

This clonotype has a single count. The chain is built from TRBV5-1 and TRBJ1-5; tentatively, D is TRBD1 (5 bases). V lost 1 base to trimming and J lost 2 bases, with 10 bases between them. There are 15 residues in the CDR3. Germline assignment: CDR1 SGHRS and CDR2 YFSETQ. CDR3 sequence (DNA): TGCGCCAGCAGCTTGTGGGGGGATGGCAATCAGCCCCAGCATTTT. Protein sequence: CASSLWGDGNQPQHF.

This clonotype has a count of ten or more. The gene calls are TRBV7-9 and TRBJ2-7; 9 bases agree with TRBD1. With V trimmed by 6 bases and J by 2 bases, 5 bases remained unmatched. The CDR3 covers 14 residues. Germline CDR1 and CDR2: SEHNR and FQNEAQ (reference sequence). The CDR3 DNA sequence: TGTGCCAGCAGTTCGACAGGGGGGCCCTACGAGCAGTACTTC. Residues: CASSSTGGPYEQYF.

The chain recombines TRBV12-3 or TRBV12-4 with TRBJ1-5; 8 bases are shared with TRBD1. J gave up 0 bases and V 3 bases, and 1 base lay outside the gene matches. The CDR3 length is 15 residues. This CDR3 reads CASSLGQVSNQPQHF. The CDR3 DNA sequence: TGTGCCAGCAGTTTGGGACAGGTTAGCAATCAGCCCCAGCATTTT.

The table lists this clonotype with a few counts. V gene TRBV7-6 combines with J gene TRBJ2-7; D call uncertain. V lost 5 bases and J 3 bases, leaving 14 bases between the germline ends. The CDR3 contains 14 residues. The germline V gene has CDR1 SGHVS and CDR2 FNYEAQ. DNA of the CDR3: TGTGCCAGCAGCCGCACGGTTTCCATCTACGAGCAGTACTTC. Translated: CASSRTVSIYEQYF.

The chain recombines TRBV4-2 with TRBJ1-5; weak D call: TRBD1 (5 bases). CDR1 and CDR2 from the germline V gene are LGHNA and YNFKEQ. This CDR3 has 16 amino acids. V was shortened by 1 base and J by 0 bases, with 10 bases between the two germline ends. The CDR3 DNA follows: TGTGCCAGCAGCCAAGGACAGAGAGTTAGCAATCAGCCCCAGCATTTT. Translated, it gives CASSQGQRVSNQPQHF.

This sequence joins TRBV20-1 and TRBJ2-7, with D hard to call. In germline, CDR1 is DFQATT, CDR2 SNEGSKA (reference sequence). This CDR3 spans 13 amino acids. V was pared by 3 bases and J by 3 bases, with 12 bases between. The CDR3 DNA is TGCAGTGCTAGGGTCGGCCCCGGCTACGAGCAGTACTTC. Protein product: CSARVGPGYEQYF.

This clonotype was seen many times. The chain combines TRBV5-7 with TRBJ1-5; TRBD1 agrees at 8 bases. TRBV5-7 is sorted into the ORF group, with uncertain function. The CDR3 spans 16 residues. V was clipped by 4 bases and J by 6 bases; unmatched bases: 12. For the CDR3, the DNA is TGTGCCAGCAGCCGCACCCCGGGACAGGAATCTCAGCCCCAGCATTTT. It codes for CASSRTPGQESQPQHF.

In nucleotides, the CDR3 is TGTGCCAGCAGCCCCGACAGGGGGGGGTACAATGAGCAGTTCTTC. Translated, it gives CASSPDRGGYNEQFF. V gene TRBV2 combines with J gene TRBJ2-1, with TRBD1 identical over 9 bases. Germline CDR1 is SNHLY and CDR2 is FYNNEI. This CDR3 has 15 residues. V gave up 6 bases and J gave up 4 bases; unmatched junction bases: 7.

V gene TRBV14 combines with J gene TRBJ2-4, with TRBD1 as a possible D gene (5 bases). With the DNA end fitting TRBJ2-7 better, the J assignment may be wrong. Germline lookup yields CDR1 SGHDN and CDR2 FVKESK. This CDR3 is 15 amino acids long. The CDR3 nucleotides read TGTGCCAGCAGCCTACGACAGACTTACGTCTACGAGCAGTACTTC. Amino acid sequence: CASSLRQTYVYEQYF.

This clonotype was recorded a few times. The chain recombines TRBV29-1 with TRBJ1-2, with 8 positions matching TRBD1. V shed 5 bases, J shed 2 bases, and the junction held 4 bases outside the gene matches. The CDR3 has 13 residues. CDR1 is SQVTM and CDR2 is ANQGSEA in the germline V gene. CDR3 coding DNA: TGCAGCGTTACAGGGGGAGGGAACTATGGCTACACCTTC. This translates into CSVTGGGNYGYTF.

The chain recombines TRBV7-8 with TRBJ2-5; D uncertain. The J call is uncertain, as TRBJ2-7 better fits the DNA end. The CDR3 runs to 15 residues. Germline CDR1 SGHVS, CDR2 FQNEAQ. The CDR3 spells CASSLRFQRPYEQYF. For the CDR3, the DNA is TGTGCCAGCAGCTTAAGGTTTCAGCGTCCCTACGAGCAGTACTTC.

The chain has TRBV9 and TRBJ2-7; 8 nucleotides line up with TRBD1. Germline lookup yields CDR1 SGDLS and CDR2 YYNGEE. The V and J ends lost 5 bases and 2 bases, in that order; junction bases with no gene match: 6. There are 14 residues in the CDR3. CDR3 sequence reads: CASSAGGPTYEQYF. CDR3 nucleotides: TGTGCCAGCAGTGCAGGGGGCCCCACCTACGAGCAGTACTTC.

This sequence joins TRBV6-2 or TRBV6-3 and TRBJ2-4, with D possibly TRBD1 on 6 matching bases. The CDR3 has 15 residues. CDR1 and CDR2 from the germline V gene are MNHEY and SVGEGT. Between the trimmed V and J ends, which lost 5 bases and 3 bases, there was a span of 14 bases. Written as DNA, the CDR3 is TGTGCCAGCAGTCCGGACAGTTTGGTCAAAAACATTCAGTACTTC. Amino acid sequence: CASSPDSLVKNIQYF.

CDR3 protein: CASSPGQSGKGEQFF. CDR3 nucleotides: TGTGCCAGCAGTCCCGGCCAATCGGGTAAGGGTGAGCAGTTCTTC. The rearrangement joins TRBV12-3 or TRBV12-4 to TRBJ2-1; D is uncertain. The CDR3 is 15 residues long. Trimming stripped 5 bases from V and 9 bases from J, with 20 bases between.